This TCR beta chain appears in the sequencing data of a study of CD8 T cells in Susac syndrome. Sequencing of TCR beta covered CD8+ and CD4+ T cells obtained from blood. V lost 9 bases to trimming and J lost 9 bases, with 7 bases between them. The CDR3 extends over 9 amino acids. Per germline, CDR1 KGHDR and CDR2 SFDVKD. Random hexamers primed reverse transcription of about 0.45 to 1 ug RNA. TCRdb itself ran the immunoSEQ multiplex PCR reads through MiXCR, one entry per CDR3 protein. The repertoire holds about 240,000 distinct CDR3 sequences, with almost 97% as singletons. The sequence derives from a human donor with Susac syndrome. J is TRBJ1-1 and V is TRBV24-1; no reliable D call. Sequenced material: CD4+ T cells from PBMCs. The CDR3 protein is CATLRKAFF. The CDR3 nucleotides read TGTGCCACCCTCCGCAAAGCTTTCTTT.